The source of this TCR beta chain is a study of T-cell reconstitution after alpha-beta-depleted transplantation in children. Findings and limits, study-wide: One year post-transplant, T-cell counts and diversity were largely derived from T cells produced anew.

This clonotype was counted ten times or more. Its target is not known. Trimming took 4 bases from V and 5 from J; bases not matched to a gene: 9. The CDR3 consists of 15 residues. Germline values: CDR1 KGHDR, CDR2 SFDVKD. Unique molecular identifiers were used to barcode this TCRbeta library. TCRdb re-analysed the PCR reads in MiXCR, keeping a single row per CDR3 protein. This table holds fewer than 550,000 distinct CDR3 sequences, 11% found once. The J gene is TRBJ2-5, the V gene TRBV24-1; 7 bases are a match to TRBD2. The TCR comes from a female patient aged 2 to 10 who had a stem cell transplant for aplastic anemia, so the T cells may come from the graft donor. The sample in question was PBMCs, mostly from graft donor cells, obtained 180 days after TCRalphabeta/CD19-depleted stem cell transplant. As DNA, the CDR3 is TGTGCCACCAGTGACCGGGACTACGAGGGGGAGACCCAGTACTTC. This sequence encodes CATSDRDYEGETQYF.